These 7 T cell receptor beta chains originate from one sample sequenced in a study of T cell responses to AZD1222 COVID-19 vaccine. Data came from immunoSEQ multiplex PCR; TCRdb stores just in-frame clones and leaves some out. Of some 130,000 clones listed, approximately 94% were seen once; the top ten hold under 4%. Source: peripheral blood, taken on day 0 of AZD1222 vaccination. These receptors were obtained from an adult in good health.

The chain has TRBV6-5 and TRBJ1-5; 8 positions agree with TRBD1. From germline, CDR1 is MNHEY and CDR2 SVGAGI. V was clipped by 6 bases and J by 2 bases; unmatched bases: 3. The CDR3 loop spans 14 amino acids. The CDR3 coding sequence is TGTGCCAGCAGGTCGACAGGGGGCAATCAGCCCCAGCATTTT. Its protein product is CASRSTGGNQPQHF.

This chain links TRBV6-5 with TRBJ1-1; perhaps TRBD1 as D (5 bases). Germline CDR1 is MNHEY and CDR2 is SVGAGI. The V and J ends lost 4 bases and 7 bases respectively, with 19 bases between them. The CDR3 has 15 amino acids. The CDR3 sequence is CASSSLRRERGEAFF. The CDR3, as DNA: TGTGCCAGCAGTTCCCTTCGGAGGGAAAGGGGTGAAGCTTTCTTT.

J is TRBJ1-4 and V is TRBV6-6; 10 bases match TRBD1. J was trimmed by 8 bases and V by 8 bases; bases with no gene match: 8. CDR3 length: 14 residues. Germline V gene data show CDR1 as MNHNY and CDR2 as SVGAGI (reference sequence). The CDR3 loop reads CASGGRQGAEKLFF. The CDR3, as DNA: TGTGCCAGCGGCGGGCGACAGGGGGCAGAAAAACTGTTTTTT.

The chain combines TRBV5-1 with TRBJ2-7; the match to TRBD2 covers 9 bases. This CDR3 spans 16 amino acids. The germline CDR1 and CDR2 sequences are SGHRS and YFSETQ. After removal of 4 bases from V and 3 bases from J, the junction contained 11 bases not matched to a gene. The CDR3 DNA sequence: TGCGCCAGCAGCCCAGGGGATAGCGGGGGATTCTACGAGCAGTACTTC. Its protein is CASSPGDSGGFYEQYF.

The V gene is TRBV6-2 or TRBV6-3, the J gene TRBJ2-1; 10 bases align to TRBD2. The V segment lost 0 bases and the J segment 0 bases; nucleotides outside the gene matches: 14. The germline CDR1 and CDR2 sequences are MNHEY and SVGEGT. The CDR3 runs 21 residues. The CDR3 reads CASSYSGTAGGTRSSYNEQFF. DNA of the CDR3: TGTGCCAGCAGTTACTCGGGAACAGCGGGAGGGACCCGAAGCTCCTACAATGAGCAGTTCTTC.

This chain uses TRBV12-3 or TRBV12-4 with TRBJ2-7; D remains ambiguous. V was pared by 7 bases and J by 2 bases, with 12 bases between. The CDR3 length is 13 residues. CDR3 sequence reads: CASTSLGAYEQYF. CDR3 nucleotides: TGTGCCAGCACCTCCCTCGGAGCCTACGAGCAGTACTTC.

The V gene is TRBV28, the J gene TRBJ1-2, with D hard to call. Trimming removed 5 bases at V and 7 bases at J, with 8 bases between. CDR1 is MDHEN and CDR2 is SYDVKM in the germline V gene. The CDR3 sequence is 11 residues long. In DNA form, the CDR3 reads TGTGCCAGCAGTCGGACTTCTGGCTACACCTTC. It specifies CASSRTSGYTF.